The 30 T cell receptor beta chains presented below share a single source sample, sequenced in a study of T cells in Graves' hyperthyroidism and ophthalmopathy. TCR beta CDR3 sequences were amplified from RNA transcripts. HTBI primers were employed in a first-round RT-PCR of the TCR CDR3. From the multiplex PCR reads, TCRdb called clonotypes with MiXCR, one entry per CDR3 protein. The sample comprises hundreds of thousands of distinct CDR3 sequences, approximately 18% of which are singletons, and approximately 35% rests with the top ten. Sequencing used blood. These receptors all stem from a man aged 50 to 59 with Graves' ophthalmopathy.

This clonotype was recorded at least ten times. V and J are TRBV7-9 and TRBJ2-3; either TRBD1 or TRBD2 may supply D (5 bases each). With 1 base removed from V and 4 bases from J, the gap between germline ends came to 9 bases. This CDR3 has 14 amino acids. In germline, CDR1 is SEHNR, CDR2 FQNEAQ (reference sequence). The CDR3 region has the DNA TGTGCCAGCAGCTTAGGATCGGGGCCAGATACGCAGTATTTT. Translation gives CASSLGSGPDTQYF.

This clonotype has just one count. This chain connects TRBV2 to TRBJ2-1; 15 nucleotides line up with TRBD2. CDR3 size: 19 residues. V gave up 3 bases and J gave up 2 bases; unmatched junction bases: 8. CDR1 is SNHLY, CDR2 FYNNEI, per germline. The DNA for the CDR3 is TGTGCCAGCAGTGACGGGACTAGCGGGAGGAAAGTCACCTACAATGAGCAGTTCTTC. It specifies CASSDGTSGRKVTYNEQFF.

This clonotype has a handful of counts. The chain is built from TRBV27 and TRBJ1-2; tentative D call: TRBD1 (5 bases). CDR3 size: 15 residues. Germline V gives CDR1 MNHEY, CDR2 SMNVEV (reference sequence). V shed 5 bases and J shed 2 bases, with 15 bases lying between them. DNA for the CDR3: TGTGCCAGCAGTACAATCAGCCGGGGGAACTATGGCTACACCTTC. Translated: CASSTISRGNYGYTF.

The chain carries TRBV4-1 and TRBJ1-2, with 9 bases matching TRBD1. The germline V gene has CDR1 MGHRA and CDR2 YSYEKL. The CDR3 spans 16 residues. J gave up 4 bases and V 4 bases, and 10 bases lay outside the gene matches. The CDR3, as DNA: TGCGCCAGCAGCCTCCCTGGGACAGGGCGAGGCTATGGCTACACCTTC. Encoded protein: CASSLPGTGRGYGYTF.

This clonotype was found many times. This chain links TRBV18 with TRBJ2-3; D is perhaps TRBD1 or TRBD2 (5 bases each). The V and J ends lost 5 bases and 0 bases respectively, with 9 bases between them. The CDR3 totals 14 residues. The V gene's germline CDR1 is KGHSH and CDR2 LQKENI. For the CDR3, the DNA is TGTGCCAGCTCATCCTGGGACAGCACAGATACGCAGTATTTT. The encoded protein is CASSSWDSTDTQYF.

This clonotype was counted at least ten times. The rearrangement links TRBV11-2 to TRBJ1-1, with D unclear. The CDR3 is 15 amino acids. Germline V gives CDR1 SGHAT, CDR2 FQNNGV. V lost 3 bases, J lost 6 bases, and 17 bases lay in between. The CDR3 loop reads CASSFGVVRDSEAFF. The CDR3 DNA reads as TGTGCCAGCAGCTTCGGTGTGGTTCGGGATTCTGAAGCTTTCTTT.

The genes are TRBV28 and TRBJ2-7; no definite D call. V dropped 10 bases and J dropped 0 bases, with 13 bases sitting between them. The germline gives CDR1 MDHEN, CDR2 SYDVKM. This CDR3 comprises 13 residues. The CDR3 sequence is CATLDGSSYEQYF. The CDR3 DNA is TGTGCCACCCTAGACGGTAGCTCCTACGAGCAGTACTTC.

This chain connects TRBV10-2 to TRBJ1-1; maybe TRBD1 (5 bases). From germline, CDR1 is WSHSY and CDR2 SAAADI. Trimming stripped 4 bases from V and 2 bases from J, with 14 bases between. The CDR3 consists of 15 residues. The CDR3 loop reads CASSAQGPPNTEAFF. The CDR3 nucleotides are TGCGCCAGCAGTGCCCAGGGACCACCAAACACTGAAGCTTTCTTT.

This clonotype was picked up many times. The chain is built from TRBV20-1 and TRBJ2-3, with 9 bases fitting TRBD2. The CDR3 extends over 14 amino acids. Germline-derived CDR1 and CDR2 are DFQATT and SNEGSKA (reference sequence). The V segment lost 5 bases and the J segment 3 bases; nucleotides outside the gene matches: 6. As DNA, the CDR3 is TGCAGTGCTGAAGGGACTAGCAAGACAGATACGCAGTATTTT. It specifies CSAEGTSKTDTQYF.

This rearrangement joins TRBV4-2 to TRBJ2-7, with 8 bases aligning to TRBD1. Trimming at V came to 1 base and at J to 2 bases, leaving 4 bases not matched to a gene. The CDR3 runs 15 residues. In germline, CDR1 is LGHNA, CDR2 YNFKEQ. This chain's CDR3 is CASSQAIQGAYEQYF. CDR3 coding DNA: TGTGCCAGCAGCCAAGCTATACAGGGGGCCTACGAGCAGTACTTC.

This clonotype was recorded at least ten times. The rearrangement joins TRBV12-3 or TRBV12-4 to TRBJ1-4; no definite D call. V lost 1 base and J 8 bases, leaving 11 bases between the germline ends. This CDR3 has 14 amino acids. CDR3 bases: TGTGCCAGCAGTTTAGGAGGAGTCCGGGAAAAACTGTTTTTT. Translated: CASSLGGVREKLFF.

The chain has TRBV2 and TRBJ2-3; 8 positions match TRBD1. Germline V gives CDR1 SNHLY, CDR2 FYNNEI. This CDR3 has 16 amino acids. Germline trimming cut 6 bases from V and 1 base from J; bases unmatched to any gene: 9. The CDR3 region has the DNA TGTGCCAGCAGCTTGGGGGACAGGAGGGGCACAGATACGCAGTATTTT. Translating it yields CASSLGDRRGTDTQYF.

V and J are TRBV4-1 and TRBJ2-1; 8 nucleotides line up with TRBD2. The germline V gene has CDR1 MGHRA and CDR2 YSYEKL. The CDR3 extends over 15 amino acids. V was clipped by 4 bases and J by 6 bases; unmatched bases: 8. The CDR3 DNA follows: TGCGCCAGCAGCCCCTTAGCGGGATCCCCCAATGAGCAGTTCTTC. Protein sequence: CASSPLAGSPNEQFF.

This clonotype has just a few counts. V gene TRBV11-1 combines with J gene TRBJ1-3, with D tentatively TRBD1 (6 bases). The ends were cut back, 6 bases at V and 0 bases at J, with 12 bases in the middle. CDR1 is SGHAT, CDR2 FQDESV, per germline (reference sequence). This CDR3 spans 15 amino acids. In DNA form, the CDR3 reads TGTGCCAGCAGTGTCACAGGGTCCTCTGGAAACACCATATATTTT. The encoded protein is CASSVTGSSGNTIYF.

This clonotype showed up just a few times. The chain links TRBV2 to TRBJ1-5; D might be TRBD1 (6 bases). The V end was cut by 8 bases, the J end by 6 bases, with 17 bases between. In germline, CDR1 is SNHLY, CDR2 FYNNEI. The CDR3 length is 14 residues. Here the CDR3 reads CASRRGRGGQPQHF. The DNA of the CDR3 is TGTGCCAGCCGAAGAGGCCGAGGGGGTCAGCCCCAGCATTTT.

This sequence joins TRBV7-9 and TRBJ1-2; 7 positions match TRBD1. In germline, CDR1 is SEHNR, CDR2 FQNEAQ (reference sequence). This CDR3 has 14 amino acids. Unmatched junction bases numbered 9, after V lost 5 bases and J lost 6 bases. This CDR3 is CASSPPGDSDGYTF. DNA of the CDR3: TGTGCCAGCAGCCCCCCTGGGGACAGCGATGGCTACACCTTC.

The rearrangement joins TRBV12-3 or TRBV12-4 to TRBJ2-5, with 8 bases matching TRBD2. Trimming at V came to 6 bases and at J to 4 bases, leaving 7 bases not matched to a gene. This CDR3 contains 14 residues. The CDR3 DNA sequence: TGTGCCAGCAGCGACCTAGCGGGTGGAGAGACCCAGTACTTC. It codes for CASSDLAGGETQYF.

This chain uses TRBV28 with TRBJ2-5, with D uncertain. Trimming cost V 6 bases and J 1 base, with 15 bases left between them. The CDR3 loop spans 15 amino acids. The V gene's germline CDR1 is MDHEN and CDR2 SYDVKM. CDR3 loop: CASRPGAPSQETQYF. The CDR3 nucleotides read TGTGCCAGCAGGCCCGGAGCTCCCAGCCAAGAGACCCAGTACTTC.

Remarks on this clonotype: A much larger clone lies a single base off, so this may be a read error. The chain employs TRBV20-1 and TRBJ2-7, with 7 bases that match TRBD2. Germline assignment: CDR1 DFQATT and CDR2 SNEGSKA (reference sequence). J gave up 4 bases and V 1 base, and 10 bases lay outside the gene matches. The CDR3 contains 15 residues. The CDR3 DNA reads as TGCAGTGCTAGAGTTTGGGGCGGGGGTCCATACGAGCAGTACTTC. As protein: CSARVWGGGPYEQYF.

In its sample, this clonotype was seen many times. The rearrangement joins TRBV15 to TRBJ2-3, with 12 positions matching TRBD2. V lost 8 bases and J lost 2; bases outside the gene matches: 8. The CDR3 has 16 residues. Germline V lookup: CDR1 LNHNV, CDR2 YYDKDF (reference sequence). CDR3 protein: CATALAGGPDTDTQYF. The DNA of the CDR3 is TGTGCCACCGCTCTAGCGGGAGGGCCCGACACAGATACGCAGTATTTT.

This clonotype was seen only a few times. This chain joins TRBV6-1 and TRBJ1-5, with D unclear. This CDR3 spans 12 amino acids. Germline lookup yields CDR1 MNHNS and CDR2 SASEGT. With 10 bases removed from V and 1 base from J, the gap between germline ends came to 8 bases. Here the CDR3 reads CAISDSNQPQHF. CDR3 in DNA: TGTGCCATCTCCGACAGCAATCAGCCCCAGCATTTT.

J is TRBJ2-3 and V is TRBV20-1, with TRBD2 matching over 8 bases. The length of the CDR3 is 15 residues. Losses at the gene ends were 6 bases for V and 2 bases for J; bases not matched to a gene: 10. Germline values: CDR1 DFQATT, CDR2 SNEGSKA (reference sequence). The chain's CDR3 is CSAARIAGPTDTQYF. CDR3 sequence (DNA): TGCAGTGCGGCCCGAATAGCGGGGCCCACAGATACGCAGTATTTT.

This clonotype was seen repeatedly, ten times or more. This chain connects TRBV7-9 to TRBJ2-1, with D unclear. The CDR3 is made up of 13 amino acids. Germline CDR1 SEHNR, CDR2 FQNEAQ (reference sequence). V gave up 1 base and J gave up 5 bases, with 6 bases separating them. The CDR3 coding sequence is TGTGCCAGCAGCTTAGAGGCAAACAATGAGCAGTTCTTC. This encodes CASSLEANNEQFF.

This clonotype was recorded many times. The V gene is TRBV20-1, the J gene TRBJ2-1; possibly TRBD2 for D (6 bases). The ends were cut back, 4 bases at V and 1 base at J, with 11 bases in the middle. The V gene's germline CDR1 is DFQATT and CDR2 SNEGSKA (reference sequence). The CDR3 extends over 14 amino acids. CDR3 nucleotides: TGCAGTGCTACGGGGACTGGGTCCTACAATGAGCAGTTCTTC. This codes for CSATGTGSYNEQFF.

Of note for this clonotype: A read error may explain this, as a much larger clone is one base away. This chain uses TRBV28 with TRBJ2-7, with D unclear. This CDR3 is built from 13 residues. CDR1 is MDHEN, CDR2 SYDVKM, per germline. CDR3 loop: CASNLPPLDEQYF. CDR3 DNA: TGTGCCAGCAATTTACCACCACTCGACGAGCAGTACTTC.

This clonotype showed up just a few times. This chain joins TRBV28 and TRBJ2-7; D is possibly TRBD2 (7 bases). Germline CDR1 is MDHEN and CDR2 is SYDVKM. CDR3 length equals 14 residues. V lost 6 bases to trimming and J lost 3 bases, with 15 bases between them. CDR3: CASRAGGQNYEQYF. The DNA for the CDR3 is TGTGCCAGCAGAGCCGGGGGGCAAAACTACGAGCAGTACTTC.

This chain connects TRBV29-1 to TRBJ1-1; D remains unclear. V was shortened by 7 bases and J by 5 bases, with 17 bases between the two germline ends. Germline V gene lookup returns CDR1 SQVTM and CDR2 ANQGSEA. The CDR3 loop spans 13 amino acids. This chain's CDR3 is CSGTIRIGTEAFF. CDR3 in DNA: TGCAGCGGCACGATCAGGATTGGAACTGAAGCTTTCTTT.

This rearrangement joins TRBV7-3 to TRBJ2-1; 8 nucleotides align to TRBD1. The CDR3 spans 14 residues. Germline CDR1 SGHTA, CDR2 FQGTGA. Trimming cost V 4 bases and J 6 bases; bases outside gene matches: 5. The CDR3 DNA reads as TGTGCCAGCAGCTATGACAGGGGTTCCAATGAGCAGTTCTTC. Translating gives CASSYDRGSNEQFF.

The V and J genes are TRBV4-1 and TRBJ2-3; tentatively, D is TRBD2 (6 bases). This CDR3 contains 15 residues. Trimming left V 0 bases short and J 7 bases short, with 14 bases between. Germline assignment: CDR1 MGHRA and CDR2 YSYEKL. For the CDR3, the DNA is TGCGCCAGCAGCCAAGAAAACGGGAGATCGTATACGCAGTATTTT. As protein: CASSQENGRSYTQYF.

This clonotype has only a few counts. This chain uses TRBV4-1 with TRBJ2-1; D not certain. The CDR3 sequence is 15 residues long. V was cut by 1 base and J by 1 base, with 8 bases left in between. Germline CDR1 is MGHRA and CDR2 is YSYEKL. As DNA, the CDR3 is TGCGCCAGCAGCCAAGGGGCAGTTTCCTACAATGAGCAGTTCTTC. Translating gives CASSQGAVSYNEQFF.